This entry lists 22 T cell receptor beta chains sequenced from one sample in a study of blood T cell repertoires in COVID-19. TCRdb keeps only in-frame clones here, not all; method: immunoSEQ multiplex PCR. The repertoire holds approximately 350,000 clones, with roughly 90% as singletons. Source material: peripheral blood. The receptors were sampled from a woman aged 25 to 39 with COVID-19, enrolled during active disease.

The rearrangement uses TRBV28 and TRBJ1-6; maybe TRBD1 (5 bases). This CDR3 spans 16 amino acids. Germline V gene data show CDR1 as MDHEN and CDR2 as SYDVKM. V lost 2 bases to trimming and J lost 9 bases, with 17 bases between them. CDR3 DNA sequence: TGTGCCAGCAGTTTACGGAGCGTTGGGGCTCGTTCACCCCTCCACTTT. Encoded protein: CASSLRSVGARSPLHF.

V and J are TRBV11-3 and TRBJ2-2, with a weak D call TRBD1 (6 bases). The CDR3 extends over 15 amino acids. Trimming removed 2 bases at V and 3 bases at J, with 10 bases between. Germline CDR1 is SGHNT and CDR2 is YENEEA. The CDR3 bases are TGTGCCAGCAGCTTAAGGGGGTCGGACACCGGGGAGCTGTTTTTT. Its protein is CASSLRGSDTGELFF.

This clone was seen ten or more times. V usage is TRBV7-2 and J usage is TRBJ1-2, with D uncertain. The length of the CDR3 is 15 residues. The V end lost 0 bases, the J end lost 1 base, and 9 bases lay between the germline ends. Germline lookup yields CDR1 SGHTA and CDR2 FQGNSA. The CDR3 DNA follows: TGTGCCAGCAGCTTAGCTCGGCAGCGTAACTATGGCTACACCTTC. Protein: CASSLARQRNYGYTF.

V gene TRBV27 combines with J gene TRBJ1-1, with D tentatively TRBD1 (5 bases). CDR3 length: 14 residues. With 7 bases removed from V and 0 bases from J, the gap between germline ends came to 12 bases. Germline V lookup: CDR1 MNHEY, CDR2 SMNVEV (reference sequence). CDR3 loop: CASIGGSMNTEAFF. The CDR3 coding sequence is TGTGCCAGCATCGGGGGATCCATGAACACTGAAGCTTTCTTT.

The chain links TRBV6-2 or TRBV6-3 to TRBJ2-5, with TRBD1 matching 7 bases. This CDR3 is built from 15 residues. Germline CDR1 is MNHEY and CDR2 is SVGEGT. The trim removed 0 bases at V and 4 bases at J, leaving 5 bases unmatched. The CDR3 loop is CASSYSTGSGETQYF. CDR3 nucleotides: TGTGCCAGCAGTTACTCGACAGGGAGTGGAGAGACCCAGTACTTC.

The chain combines TRBV6-1 with TRBJ2-5, with D maybe TRBD2 (5 bases). CDR3 length equals 15 residues. Germline-derived CDR1 and CDR2 are MNHNS and SASEGT. Trimming stripped 5 bases from V and 2 bases from J, with 15 bases between. The CDR3 region is CASSHPPSGQETQYF. In DNA, the CDR3 is TGTGCCAGCAGTCACCCCCCCAGCGGACAAGAGACCCAGTACTTC.

The chain couples TRBV27 to TRBJ2-7, with 7 nucleotides matching TRBD1. This CDR3 comprises 14 residues. The trim removed 5 bases at V and 2 bases at J, leaving 6 bases unmatched. Germline values: CDR1 MNHEY, CDR2 SMNVEV (reference sequence). CDR3 nucleotides: TGTGCCAGCAGTCTAAGACAGGGTCCCTACGAGCAGTACGTC. As protein: CASSLRQGPYEQYV.

In its sample, this clone was seen once. The gene calls are TRBV25-1 and TRBJ2-3, with 7 bases aligning to TRBD1. The germline V gene has CDR1 MGHDK and CDR2 SYGVNS. The trim removed 6 bases at V and 2 bases at J, leaving 5 bases unmatched. The CDR3 contains 14 residues. The CDR3 DNA is TGTGCCAGCAGCTACAGGGGACCCACAGATACGCAGTATTTT. The encoded protein is CASSYRGPTDTQYF.

This clone has a single count. The chain employs TRBV6-5 and TRBJ2-3, with TRBD2 matching 8 bases. V was pared by 5 bases and J by 0 bases, with 4 bases of the junction left unmatched. Germline V gene data show CDR1 as MNHEY and CDR2 as SVGAGI. The CDR3 is 15 residues long. As DNA, the CDR3 is TGTGCCAGCAGTAGCGGGGGAACTAGCACAGATACGCAGTATTTT. It translates to CASSSGGTSTDTQYF.

The V call is TRBV24-1, the J call TRBJ2-1, with D possibly matching TRBD2 (7 bases). Looked up from germline, CDR1 is KGHDR and CDR2 is SFDVKD. The CDR3 runs to 16 residues. V was clipped by 1 base and J by 8 bases, with 17 bases between them. CDR3 sequence reads: CATSDFGLGEGDEQFF. The CDR3 DNA reads TGTGCCACCAGTGATTTTGGACTAGGCGAGGGGGATGAGCAGTTCTTC.

This clone was observed a few times. DNA of the CDR3: TGTGCCATCAGTGCAACTTCCTCGGGACAGACCTACGAGCAGTACTTC. This sequence encodes CAISATSSGQTYEQYF. The chain has TRBV10-3 and TRBJ2-7, with TRBD1 matching over 7 bases. Germline V lookup: CDR1 ENHRY, CDR2 SYGVKD. The length of the CDR3 is 16 residues. After removal of 4 bases from V and 2 bases from J, the junction contained 11 bases not matched to a gene.

This clone was seen more than once but under ten times. The rearrangement uses TRBV3-1 (or the pseudogene TRBV3-2) and TRBJ1-3, with D possibly TRBD1 on 5 matching bases. Germline V gives CDR1 LGHDT, CDR2 YNNKEL (reference sequence). V gave up 0 bases and J gave up 2 bases, with 8 bases separating them. The CDR3 extends over 15 amino acids. The DNA of the CDR3 is TGTGCCAGCAGCCAAGATACGGGGGCTGGAAACACCATATATTTT. Amino acid sequence: CASSQDTGAGNTIYF.

The chain joins TRBV1 to TRBJ2-7; TRBD1, as called in the table, went unchecked against the DNA. TRBV1 is recorded as a pseudogene. The CDR3 loop spans 14 amino acids. The CDR3 region has the DNA TGCACCAGCGAACAAGGGACAGGGAAATACGAGCAGTACTTC. Translation: CTSEQGTGKYEQYF.

The V gene is TRBV6-2 or TRBV6-3, the J gene TRBJ1-1; TRBD1 matches at 7 bases. Trimming cost V 6 bases and J 4 bases; bases outside gene matches: 11. Germline CDR1 MNHEY, CDR2 SVGEGT. There are 15 residues in the CDR3. The CDR3 nucleotides read TGTGCCAGCAGCCTGGTACAGGGGTACCGCACTGAAGCTTTCTTT. Translation: CASSLVQGYRTEAFF.

The chain uses TRBV6-2 or TRBV6-3 and TRBJ2-7; 10 bases map to TRBD1. V shed 5 bases, J shed 0 bases, and the junction held 4 bases outside the gene matches. CDR1 MNHEY and CDR2 SVGEGT come from the germline V gene. This CDR3 is 15 amino acids long. CDR3 DNA: TGTGCCAGCAGTGTCGACAGGGGGCCCTCCTACGAGCAGTACGTC. Its protein product is CASSVDRGPSYEQYV.

The chain couples TRBV5-5 to TRBJ2-2; the D is unclear. The V end lost 0 bases, the J end lost 4 bases, and 4 bases lay between the germline ends. CDR3 length: 13 amino acids. CDR1 and CDR2 (germline): SGHKS, YYEKEE (reference sequence). CDR3 region: CASSLVLTGELFF. The DNA of the CDR3 is TGTGCCAGCAGCTTGGTCCTCACCGGGGAGCTGTTTTTT.

This chain links TRBV5-8 with TRBJ2-7; D is undetermined. CDR1 SGHTS and CDR2 YDEGEE come from the germline V gene. The V end lost 5 bases, the J end lost 0 bases, and 12 bases lay between the germline ends. The CDR3 runs 14 residues. Here the CDR3 reads CASRTPVSSYEQYF. CDR3 DNA sequence: TGTGCCAGCAGGACTCCAGTTTCCTCCTACGAGCAGTACTTC.

This chain links TRBV7-6 with TRBJ2-1, with 7 bases identical to TRBD2. The CDR3 has 15 residues. The germline CDR1 and CDR2 sequences are SGHVS and FNYEAQ. V shed 2 bases, J shed 6 bases, and the junction held 7 bases outside the gene matches. Here the CDR3 DNA reads TGTGCCAGCAGCTTAAGGCTGGGGGGGTTCAATGAGCAGTTCTTC. Amino acid sequence: CASSLRLGGFNEQFF.

J is TRBJ2-7 and V is TRBV5-1, with 12 bases identical to TRBD2. Germline V lookup: CDR1 SGHRS, CDR2 YFSETQ. This CDR3 is 14 amino acids long. Unmatched junction bases numbered 2, after V lost 3 bases and J lost 4 bases. CDR3 in amino acids: CASSSGTSGYEQYF. CDR3 coding DNA: TGCGCCAGCAGCTCCGGGACTAGCGGGTACGAGCAGTACTTC.

This chain links TRBV7-2 with TRBJ2-1, with 7 bases lining up with TRBD1. Germline V gene lookup returns CDR1 SGHTA and CDR2 FQGNSA. This CDR3 is built from 17 residues. The J segment lost 2 bases and the V segment lost 5 bases, leaving 12 bases of the junction unmatched. The CDR3 DNA sequence: TGTGCCAGCAGCCTAACTCTTACCGGGACAGCCTACAATGAGCAGTTCTTC. Protein sequence: CASSLTLTGTAYNEQFF.

The genes are TRBV14 and TRBJ1-6; the D is unclear. The V end was cut by 0 bases, the J end by 8 bases, with 5 bases between. The CDR3 spans 13 residues. CDR1 SGHDN and CDR2 FVKESK come from the germline V gene. CDR3 loop: CASSQDFYSPLHF. The CDR3, as DNA: TGTGCCAGCAGCCAAGATTTCTATTCACCCCTCCACTTT.

The genes are TRBV5-5 and TRBJ2-7, with 11 positions matching TRBD1. CDR3 length: 17 amino acids. Unmatched junction bases numbered 10, after V lost 3 bases and J lost 2 bases. Germline CDR1 reads SGHKS; CDR2 reads YYEKEE (reference sequence). The CDR3 DNA follows: TGTGCCAGCAGCTCCCCGTCCCGGGACAGGGGGGCCTACGAGCAGTACTTC. Protein product: CASSSPSRDRGAYEQYF.